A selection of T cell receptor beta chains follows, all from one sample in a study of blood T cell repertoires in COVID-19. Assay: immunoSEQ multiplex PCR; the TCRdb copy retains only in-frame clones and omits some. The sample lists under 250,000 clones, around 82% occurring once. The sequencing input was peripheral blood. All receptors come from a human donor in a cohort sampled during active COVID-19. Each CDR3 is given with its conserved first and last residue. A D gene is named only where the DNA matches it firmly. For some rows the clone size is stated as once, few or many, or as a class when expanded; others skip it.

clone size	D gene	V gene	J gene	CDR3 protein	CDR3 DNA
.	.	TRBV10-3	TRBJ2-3	CATEGTDTQYF	TGTGCCACTGAGGGAACAGATACGCAGTATTTT
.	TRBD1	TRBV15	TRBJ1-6	CATSGNRGVGSPLHF	TGTGCCACCAGCGGAAACAGGGGAGTAGGTTCACCCCTCCACTTT
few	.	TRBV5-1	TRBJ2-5	CASSDSEETQYF	TGCGCCAGCAGCGACTCGGAAGAGACCCAGTACTTC
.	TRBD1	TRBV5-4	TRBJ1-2	CASSSETGVGYTF	TGTGCCAGCAGCTCCGAGACAGGGGTGGGCTACACCTTC
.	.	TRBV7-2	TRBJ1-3	CASSSNTGNTIYF	TGTGCCAGCAGCTCCAACACCGGAAACACCATATATTTT
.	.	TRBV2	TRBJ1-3	CASKSRSSGNTIYF	TGTGCCAGCAAGAGCCGGAGCTCTGGAAACACCATATATTTT
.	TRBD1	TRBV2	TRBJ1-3	CASSSDRGAGNTIYF	TGTGCCAGCAGTTCGGACAGGGGTGCCGGAAACACCATATATTTT
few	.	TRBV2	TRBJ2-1	CATQDTISYNEQFF	TGTGCCACCCAGGACACTATCTCCTACAATGAGCAGTTCTTC
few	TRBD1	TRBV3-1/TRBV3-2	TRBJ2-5	CASSQETGGFRGTQYF	TGTGCCAGCAGCCAAGAGACAGGGGGCTTTCGCGGGACCCAGTACTTC
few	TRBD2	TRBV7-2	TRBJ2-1	CASSLTSASYNEQFF	TGTGCCAGCAGCCTAACTAGCGCCTCCTACAATGAGCAGTTCTTC
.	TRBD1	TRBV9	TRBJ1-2	CASSVAAGGSFGYTF	TGTGCCAGCAGCGTAGCGGCAGGGGGCAGTTTTGGCTACACCTTC
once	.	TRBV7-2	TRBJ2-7	CASSLAIANEQYF	TGTGCCAGCAGCTTAGCGATAGCGAACGAGCAGTACTTC
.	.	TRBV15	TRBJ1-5	CATSRDRTEYSNQPQHF	TGTGCCACCAGCAGAGATAGGACAGAGTATAGCAATCAGCCCCAGCATTTT
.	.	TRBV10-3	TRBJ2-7	CAISGSDYEQYF	TGTGCCATCAGTGGTTCAGATTACGAGCAGTACTTC
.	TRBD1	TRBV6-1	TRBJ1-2	CASSETGTGSNYGYTF	TGTGCCAGCAGTGAGACCGGGACAGGGTCCAACTATGGCTACACCTTC
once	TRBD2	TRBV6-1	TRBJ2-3	CASSEFWTSGNTDTQYF	TGTGCCAGCAGTGAATTTTGGACTAGCGGGAACACAGATACGCAGTATTTT
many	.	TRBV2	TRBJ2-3	CASSEYNTQYF	TGTGCCAGCAGTGAATATAATACGCAGTATTTT
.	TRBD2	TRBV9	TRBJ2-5	CASSVYGLAEGETQYF	TGTGCCAGCAGCGTATACGGACTAGCGGAAGGGGAGACCCAGTACTTC
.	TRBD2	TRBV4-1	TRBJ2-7	CASSARTSGRTGSYEQYF	TGCGCCAGCAGCGCCCGGACTAGCGGGAGGACCGGGTCCTACGAGCAGTACTTC
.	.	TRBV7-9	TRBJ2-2	CASSFERNTGELFF	TGTGCCAGCAGCTTTGAGAGAAACACCGGGGAGCTGTTTTTT
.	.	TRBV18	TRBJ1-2	CASSPPAGAYGYTF	TGTGCCAGCTCACCCCCGGCAGGGGCCTATGGCTACACCTTC
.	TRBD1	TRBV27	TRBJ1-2	CASSTPGQPWFYGYTF	TGTGCCAGCAGCACACCGGGACAGCCCTGGTTCTATGGCTACACCTTC
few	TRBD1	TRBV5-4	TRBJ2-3	CASSGDRGQTDTQYF	TGTGCCAGCAGCGGGGACAGGGGGCAAACAGATACGCAGTATTTT
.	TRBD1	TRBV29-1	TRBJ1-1	CSVCRGPNTEAFF	TGCAGCGTCTGCAGGGGGCCGAACACTGAAGCTTTCTTT
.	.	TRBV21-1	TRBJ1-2	CASSNRGPGGYTF	TGTGCCAGCAGCAATCGTGGACCGGGGGGCTACACCTTC
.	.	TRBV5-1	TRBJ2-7	CASSLEGATFYEQYF	TGCGCCAGCAGCTTGGAAGGGGCCACCTTCTACGAGCAGTACTTC
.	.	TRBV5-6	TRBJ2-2	CASSSVAGFTGELFF	TGTGCCAGCAGCTCCGTTGCGGGGTTCACCGGGGAGCTGTTTTTT
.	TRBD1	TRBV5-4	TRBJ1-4	CASSFDRAEKLFF	TGTGCCAGCAGTTTCGACAGGGCTGAAAAACTGTTTTTT
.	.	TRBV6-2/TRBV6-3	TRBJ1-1	CASSYREDTEAFF	TGTGCCAGCAGTTACCGGGAGGACACTGAAGCTTTCTTT
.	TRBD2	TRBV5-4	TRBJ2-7	CASKLAGGREQYF	TGTGCCAGCAAACTAGCGGGGGGGCGGGAGCAGTACTTC
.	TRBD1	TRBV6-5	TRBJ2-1	CASSYAGTAVYNEQFF	TGTGCCAGCAGTTACGCCGGGACAGCCGTCTACAATGAGCAGTTCTTC
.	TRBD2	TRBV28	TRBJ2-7	CATDESTGRAMTYEQYF	TGTGCCACCGACGAATCAACCGGGAGGGCGATGACATACGAGCAGTACTTC
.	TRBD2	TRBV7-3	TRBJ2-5	CASSSTSGGARETQYF	TGTGCCAGCAGCTCGACTAGCGGGGGGGCCAGGGAGACCCAGTACTTC
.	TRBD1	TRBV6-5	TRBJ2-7	CASSYSWDSDEQYF	TGTGCCAGCAGTTACTCGTGGGACAGCGACGAGCAGTACTTC
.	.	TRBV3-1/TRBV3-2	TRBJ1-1	CASSQGRMNTEAFF	TGTGCCAGCAGCCAAGGCAGAATGAACACTGAAGCTTTCTTT
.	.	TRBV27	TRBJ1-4	CASSLGRGKGLLFF	TGTGCCAGCAGTTTGGGCAGGGGAAAGGGGCTACTGTTTTTT
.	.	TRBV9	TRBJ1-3	CASSLTPDSHTIYF	TGTGCCAGCAGCCTAACCCCGGACAGTCACACCATATATTTT
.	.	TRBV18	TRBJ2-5	CASSLGIIQETQYF	TGTGCCAGCTCCCTTGGCATTATCCAAGAGACCCAGTACTTC
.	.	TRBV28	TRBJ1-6	CASSLAGRNSPLHF	TGTGCCAGCAGTTTAGCAGGGCGTAATTCACCCCTCCACTTT
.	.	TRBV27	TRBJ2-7	CASSPYPAGLPYEQYF	TGTGCCAGCAGCCCATATCCGGCAGGGCTCCCCTACGAGCAGTACTTC
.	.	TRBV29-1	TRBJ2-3	CSVYSTQGADTQYF	TGCAGCGTTTACTCGACCCAAGGAGCAGATACGCAGTATTTT
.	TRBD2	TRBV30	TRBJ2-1	CAWSVARGGREQFF	TGTGCCTGGAGTGTAGCTCGGGGGGGCAGGGAGCAGTTCTTC
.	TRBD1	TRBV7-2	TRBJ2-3	CASSIYRGRRLYF	TGTGCCAGCAGCATTTACAGGGGGCGTCGACTGTATTTT
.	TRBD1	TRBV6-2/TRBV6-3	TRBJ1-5	CASSQGQVSNQPQHF	TGTGCCAGCAGTCAAGGACAGGTTAGCAATCAGCCCCAGCATTTT
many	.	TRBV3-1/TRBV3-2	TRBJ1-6	CASSQGDLPLHF	TGTGCCAGCAGCCAAGGAGATTTGCCCCTCCACTTT
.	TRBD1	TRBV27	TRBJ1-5	CASRRTGGSNQPQHF	TGTGCCAGCAGAAGGACAGGGGGAAGCAATCAGCCCCAGCATTTT
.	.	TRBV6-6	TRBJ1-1	CASSLAGTEAFF	TGTGCCAGCAGCCTAGCGGGGACTGAAGCTTTCTTT
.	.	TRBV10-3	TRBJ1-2	CAITDLGGDGSNYGYTF	TGTGCCATCACTGATCTTGGAGGGGATGGATCTAACTATGGCTACACCTTC
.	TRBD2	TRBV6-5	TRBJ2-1	CASSLLAGGTGEQFF	TGTGCCAGCAGCCTACTAGCGGGGGGGACGGGTGAGCAGTTCTTC
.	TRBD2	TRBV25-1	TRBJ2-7	CATLRTSGRAGLTYEQYF	TGTGCCACCCTACGGACTAGCGGGAGGGCAGGCCTAACCTACGAGCAGTACTTC
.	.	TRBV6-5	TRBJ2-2	CASSYSRVGELFF	TGTGCCAGCAGTTACTCCAGGGTCGGGGAGCTGTTTTTT